This T cell receptor beta chain was identified in a study of cytomegalovirus exposure and HLA in healthy donors. The study's findings and limits: Testing in vitro showed three CMV-associated chains specific for CMV antigens. Within an earlier analysis, most TCR beta V segments proved productive either about 90% or about 30% of the time.

Both 60 Vbeta primers and 13 Jbeta primers went into the PCR. TCRdb's table, derived via immunoSEQ multiplex PCR, lists solely in-frame clones and lacks some. The repertoire holds roughly 99,000 clones, with 75% to 85% as singletons. As regards this clone: Its specificity is not known.

The specimen sequenced was PBMCs. The origin of this receptor is a woman in her 40s in good health and CMV-seronegative.

The CDR3 region is CSVVGLEGYTF. In DNA, the CDR3 is TGCAGCGTTGTAGGTCTGGAGGGCTACACCTTC. The chain joins TRBV29-1 to TRBJ1-2; D not resolved. Germline V gene sequence: CDR1 SQVTM, CDR2 ANQGSEA. The CDR3 runs 11 residues. The V end was cut by 4 bases, the J end by 8 bases, with 11 bases between.